This entry describes one T cell receptor beta chain. Healthy and HIV-negative, the adult donors had no recent acute infections or vaccinations. The data originate from a study of shared clonotypes between healthy human individuals. The CDR3 spans 11 residues. V was trimmed by 6 bases and J by 12 bases, leaving 14 bases between them. The germline V gene encodes CDR1 MNHEY and CDR2 SVGAGI. It was across several immunoSEQ plates that each subset's genomic DNA was evenly split. The DNA input per sorted-subset replicate PCR was 200 to 250 ng, corresponding to roughly 30,000 T cell genomes. Generated by immunoSEQ multiplex PCR, the TCRdb table keeps only in-frame clones and is missing some. The sample has about 700,000 clones, roughly 70% seen once.

The sequencing sample was made of memory CD4+ T cells sorted from blood. Subset denoted: CD45RA-negative fraction. The chain employs TRBV6-5 and TRBJ1-2, with D unclear. The clonotype was recovered from a woman aged 25 to 45 in good health. CDR3 residues: CASSDGYKDTF. Written as DNA, the CDR3 is TGTGCCAGCAGCGATGGGTACAAGGACACCTTC.